This T cell receptor (beta chain) was captured in a study of cytomegalovirus exposure and HLA in healthy donors. Study-wide results and limits: Common viral pathogens seemed to be connected with several of the most significant clusters, according to a later analysis. Earlier results showed most TCR beta V segments being productive about 90% or about 30% of the time.

Among the donors, all were healthy bone marrow donors. PCR was performed using 60 Vbeta and 13 Jbeta primers. The authors' processing: An analysis performed later counted about 80 million unique TCR beta chains (roughly 11 million of them shared). Here immunoSEQ multiplex PCR was the method, and the copy in TCRdb shows in-frame clones only, minus some. V and J calls and clone size are copied from that table; D and trimming were computed from the DNA. The sample has some 91,000 clones, about 89% seen once; the top ten hold 8% to 10%. This clone was counted only a few times. Its cognate antigen is unknown. The receptor comes from a man aged 25 to 40 in good health and CMV-seropositive. Sequencing was carried out using PBMCs.

The chain's CDR3 is CASSWGQGDTEAFF. The CDR3 bases are TGTGCCAGCAGCTGGGGACAGGGGGACACTGAAGCTTTCTTT. The chain employs TRBV5-4 and TRBJ1-1; 11 bases match TRBD1. V lost 3 bases to trimming and J lost 3 bases; unmatched junction nucleotides: 1. The CDR3 length is 14 residues. Germline V CDR1 and CDR2: SGHNT, YYREEE (reference sequence). The variable domain in full, with the rest retrieved from reference TRBV5-4 and TRBJ1-1, is ETGVTQSPTHLIKTRGQQVTLRCSSQSGHNTVSWYQQALGQGPQFIFQYYREEENGRGNFPPRFSGLQFPNYSSELNVNALELDDSALYLCASSWGQGDTEAFFGQGTRLTVV.